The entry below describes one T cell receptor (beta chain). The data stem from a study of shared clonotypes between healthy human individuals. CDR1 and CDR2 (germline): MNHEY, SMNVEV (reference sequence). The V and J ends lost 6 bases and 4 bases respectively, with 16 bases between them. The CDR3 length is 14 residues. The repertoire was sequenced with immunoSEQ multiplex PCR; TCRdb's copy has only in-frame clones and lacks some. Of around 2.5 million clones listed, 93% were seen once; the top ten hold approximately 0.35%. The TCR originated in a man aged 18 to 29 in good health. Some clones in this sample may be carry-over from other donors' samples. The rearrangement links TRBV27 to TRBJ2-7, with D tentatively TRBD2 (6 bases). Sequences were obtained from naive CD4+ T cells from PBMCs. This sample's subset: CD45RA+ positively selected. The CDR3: CASSMDGTLYEQYF. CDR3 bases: TGTGCCAGCAGCATGGACGGGACTCTATACGAGCAGTACTTC.